This T cell receptor (beta chain) was documented in a study of blood T cell repertoires in COVID-19. Background on the study: Acute-phase and convalescent COVID-19 samples originated in the United States, Italy and Spain.

This clone showed up just a few times. Ages ranged from roughly 18 to 100 years, with residence in 20 to 30 US areas. Authors' data handling: Cell counts per sample came from amplifying reference gene primers. Clones were read by immunoSEQ multiplex PCR, and TCRdb kept only the in-frame ones, dropping some. The D gene and trimming were derived from the DNA, and the V and J assignments and clone size from that table. The sample lists under 200,000 clones; about 89% were seen once. Germline CDR1 is SGDLS and CDR2 is YYNGEE. There are 14 residues in the CDR3. Trimming pared 2 bases from V and 0 bases from J, leaving 9 bases between.

The clonotype comes from a woman between 18 and 29 years old who had recovered from COVID-19. Sequenced: PBMCs or T cells enriched from blood (not recorded which). The V call is TRBV9, the J call TRBJ2-7, with D maybe TRBD1 (5 bases). The CDR3 loop reads CASSVGRNSYEQYF. CDR3 coding DNA: TGTGCCAGCAGCGTGGGGCGGAACTCCTACGAGCAGTACTTC.